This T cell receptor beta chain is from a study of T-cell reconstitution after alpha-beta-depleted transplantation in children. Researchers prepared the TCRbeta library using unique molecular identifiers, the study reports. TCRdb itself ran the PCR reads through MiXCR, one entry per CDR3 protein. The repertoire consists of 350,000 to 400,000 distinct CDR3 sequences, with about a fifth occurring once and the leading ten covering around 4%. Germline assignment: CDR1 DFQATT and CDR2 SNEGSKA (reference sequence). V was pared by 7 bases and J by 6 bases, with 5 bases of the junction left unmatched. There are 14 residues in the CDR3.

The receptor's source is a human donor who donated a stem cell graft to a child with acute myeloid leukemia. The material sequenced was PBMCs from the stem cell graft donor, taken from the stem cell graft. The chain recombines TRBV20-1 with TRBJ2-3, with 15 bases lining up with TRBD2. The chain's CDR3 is CSVGLAGGKDTQYF. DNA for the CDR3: TGCAGTGTCGGACTAGCGGGGGGGAAGGATACGCAGTATTTT.